A single T cell receptor (beta chain) is shown here with its context. The antigen is undetermined. This sample was included in a study of cytomegalovirus exposure and HLA in healthy donors. Broader study findings: Despite most TCR sequences being rare, some public TCRs occurred in many donors.

In germline, CDR1 is SGHNT, CDR2 YENEEA. This CDR3 has 14 residues. The V gene end was trimmed by 5 bases and the J gene end by 4 bases; junction bases not matched to a gene: 2. This PCR relied on a set of 60 Vbeta primers and 13 Jbeta primers. Clones were sequenced by immunoSEQ multiplex PCR, and TCRdb holds only the in-frame ones, with some missing. This sample yields about 190,000 clones, of which around three quarters are seen a single time; approximately 1.5% belongs to the top ten. The receptor was derived from a woman in her late teens or twenties in good health and CMV-seronegative. V gene TRBV11-3 combines with J gene TRBJ2-1; 10 bases agree with TRBD2. The sequenced material came from PBMCs. This CDR3 is CASSIAGGYNEQFF. The CDR3 DNA reads TGTGCCAGCAGCATAGCGGGAGGATACAATGAGCAGTTCTTC.